Below, 22 T cell receptor beta chains from the same sample are listed, as sequenced in a study of cytomegalovirus exposure and HLA in healthy donors (dated by TCRdb to between 2016 and 2019). Library method: the immunoSEQ multiplex PCR assay. A mixture of 60 forward primers for TCR Vbeta segments and 13 reverse primers for TCR Jbeta segments was used in the multiplex PCR. Entries here come from immuneACCESS through TCRdb and include only in-frame sequences with V and J called. Some clones fail to appear in such tables; in the studies checked, an unresolved V gene covers under half of the shortfall, and the cause of the remainder is unknown. This sample gives about 190,000 clones in total; over 75% of them show up just once. Around 1.9% of the sample rests with the top ten. Sequenced sample: PBMCs. The receptors were sampled from a man aged 18 to 35 in good health and CMV-seronegative.

The CDR3 DNA is TGTGCCAGCAGGGGTTTTGGAGGGTCCTACAATGAGCAGTTCTTC. As protein: CASRGFGGSYNEQFF. J is TRBJ2-1 and V is TRBV2, with D tentatively TRBD2 (6 bases). CDR1 and CDR2 from the germline V gene are SNHLY and FYNNEI. The V gene lost 6 bases and the J gene lost 1 base, with 13 bases spanning the gap. This CDR3 has 15 amino acids.

The chain joins TRBV5-8 to TRBJ1-1; 8 positions match TRBD1. This CDR3 contains 16 residues. The trim removed 3 bases at V and 6 bases at J, leaving 13 bases unmatched. CDR1 is SGHTS, CDR2 YDEGEE, per germline. CDR3 DNA sequence: TGTGCCAGCAGCTCGCCCCGGGGACAGGCAGTTTCTGAAGCTTTCTTT. It yields the protein CASSSPRGQAVSEAFF.

This clone showed up just once. V gene TRBV7-6 combines with J gene TRBJ2-7, with TRBD1 matching over 8 bases. From germline, CDR1 is SGHVS and CDR2 FNYEAQ. The V gene end was trimmed by 5 bases and the J gene end by 2 bases; junction bases not matched to a gene: 11. The CDR3 is 16 residues long. CDR3: CASSPRAGQGAYEQYF. CDR3 in DNA: TGTGCCAGCAGCCCCCGGGCTGGACAGGGAGCCTACGAGCAGTACTTC.

The table lists this clone with a few counts. V and J are TRBV7-8 and TRBJ2-7; TRBD2 matches at 12 bases. The V and J ends lost 1 base and 1 base, in that order; junction bases with no gene match: 5. The CDR3 is made up of 17 amino acids. CDR1 is SGHVS and CDR2 is FQNEAQ in the germline V gene. DNA of the CDR3: TGTGCCAGCAGCTTAGGTTTTGGGACTAGCGGGTCCTACGAGCAGTACTTC. Protein sequence: CASSLGFGTSGSYEQYF.

The V and J genes are TRBV27 and TRBJ2-1, with TRBD2 identical over 7 bases. The length of the CDR3 is 13 residues. V shed 4 bases, J shed 8 bases, and the junction held 5 bases outside the gene matches. Germline V lookup: CDR1 MNHEY, CDR2 SMNVEV (reference sequence). The CDR3 spells CASSWGGSDEQFF. CDR3 DNA: TGTGCCAGCAGTTGGGGCGGGAGTGATGAGCAGTTCTTC.

This chain connects TRBV29-1 to TRBJ2-1; D may be TRBD1 (6 bases). V lost 1 base to trimming and J lost 7 bases, with 8 bases between them. The V gene's germline CDR1 is SQVTM and CDR2 ANQGSEA. This CDR3 contains 12 residues. The CDR3 is CSVEVRGNEQFF. CDR3 bases: TGCAGCGTTGAAGTGAGGGGGAATGAGCAGTTCTTC.

The J gene is TRBJ2-1, the V gene TRBV15, with 13 bases matching TRBD2. CDR1 and CDR2 from the germline V gene are LNHNV and YYDKDF (reference sequence). The length of the CDR3 is 19 residues. With 0 bases clipped from V and 3 bases from J, the junction kept 8 bases outside the gene matches. The CDR3 spells CATSRDSSTSGRFYNEQFF. The CDR3 nucleotides read TGTGCCACCAGCAGAGATAGTTCGACTAGCGGGAGGTTCTACAATGAGCAGTTCTTC.

As for this clone: The sample contains more than one DNA sequence encoding this CDR3. This chain joins TRBV6-5 and TRBJ1-5; D gene uncertain. The CDR3 totals 13 residues. Germline CDR1 reads MNHEY; CDR2 reads SVGAGI. V lost 5 bases and J 0 bases, leaving 5 bases between the germline ends. The CDR3 is CASSPYSNQPQHF. For the CDR3, the DNA is TGTGCCAGCAGTCCGTATAGCAATCAGCCCCAGCATTTT.

A few counts support this clone. The chain employs TRBV6-6 and TRBJ1-1, with 7 bases lining up with TRBD1. Looked up from germline, CDR1 is MNHNY and CDR2 is SVGAGI (reference sequence). The CDR3 spans 15 residues. The V gene end was trimmed by 7 bases and the J gene end by 1 base; junction bases not matched to a gene: 9. The CDR3 region is CASINRGWENTEAFF. The CDR3 bases are TGTGCCAGCATAAACAGGGGATGGGAGAACACTGAAGCTTTCTTT.

This chain links TRBV5-4 with TRBJ2-5; unclear D gene. CDR1 and CDR2 from the germline V gene are SGHNT and YYREEE (reference sequence). V was cut by 1 base and J by 1 base, with 5 bases left in between. This CDR3 spans 13 amino acids. The CDR3: CASSLNSQETQYF. The CDR3 DNA is TGTGCCAGCAGCTTGAACAGCCAAGAGACCCAGTACTTC.

A remark on this clone: Other DNA sequences in this sample translate to the same CDR3. This chain connects TRBV7-3 to TRBJ1-1, with D tentatively TRBD1 (5 bases). Per germline, CDR1 SGHTA and CDR2 FQGTGA. The length of the CDR3 is 13 residues. Trimming took 2 bases from V and 1 from J, leaving 5 bases between them. CDR3 coding DNA: TGTGCCAGCAGCTTAGGACAGAACACTGAAGCTTTCTTT. Translating gives CASSLGQNTEAFF.

A single count supports this clone. The J gene is TRBJ2-3, the V gene TRBV4-3; the D is unclear. This CDR3 is built from 18 residues. V lost 0 bases to trimming and J lost 2 bases, with 18 bases between them. Looked up from germline, CDR1 is LGHNA and CDR2 is YSLEER. CDR3 protein: CASSQDLGPGLSTDTQYF. The CDR3 DNA reads TGCGCCAGCAGCCAAGATCTTGGGCCAGGCCTATCCACAGATACGCAGTATTTT.

The V and J genes are TRBV4-3 and TRBJ2-1; TRBD1 matches 7 bases. V was pared by 1 base and J by 0 bases, with 6 bases of the junction left unmatched. Germline V CDR1 and CDR2: LGHNA, YSLEER. The CDR3 is 17 residues long. The CDR3 spells CASSQGDSLNSYNEQFF. The CDR3 coding sequence is TGCGCCAGCAGCCAAGGGGACAGCCTAAACTCCTACAATGAGCAGTTCTTC.

This sequence joins TRBV27 and TRBJ1-1; D might be TRBD1 (5 bases). CDR3 size: 13 residues. Germline V gives CDR1 MNHEY, CDR2 SMNVEV (reference sequence). V shed 3 bases and J shed 4 bases, with 9 bases lying between them. In DNA, the CDR3 is TGTGCCAGCAGTTTGGGCAGGGTCACTGAAGCTTTCTTT. It encodes CASSLGRVTEAFF.

To note about this clone: The same CDR3 also results from other DNA sequences found in this sample. CDR3 in DNA: TGCGCCAGCAGCGACGGACAGGGGGGGACTGAAGCTTTCTTT. This translates into CASSDGQGGTEAFF. The rearrangement joins TRBV5-1 to TRBJ1-1; 10 nucleotides line up with TRBD1. CDR1 SGHRS and CDR2 YFSETQ come from the germline V gene. After removal of 4 bases from V and 5 bases from J, the junction contained 5 bases not matched to a gene. CDR3 length: 14 residues.

The rearrangement uses TRBV13 and TRBJ2-5; perhaps TRBD1 as D (6 bases). The germline V gene has CDR1 PRHDT and CDR2 FYEKMQ (reference sequence). The V and J ends lost 2 bases and 5 bases respectively, with 12 bases between them. The CDR3 is made up of 14 amino acids. The CDR3 bases are TGTGCCAGCAGCTTAATGGGACATGAGGAGACCCAGTACTTC. Amino acids: CASSLMGHEETQYF.

The chain recombines TRBV9 with TRBJ2-3; 8 positions match TRBD1. V lost 4 bases to trimming and J lost 1 base; unmatched junction nucleotides: 5. The germline CDR1 and CDR2 sequences are SGDLS and YYNGEE. CDR3 length: 15 amino acids. The CDR3 DNA sequence: TGTGCCAGCAGCTCCTCGGGACAGGGCACAGATACGCAGTATTTT. As protein: CASSSSGQGTDTQYF.

The V gene is TRBV6-5, the J gene TRBJ2-7, with a tentative D call TRBD1 (6 bases). There are 14 residues in the CDR3. Germline assignment: CDR1 MNHEY and CDR2 SVGAGI. V lost 5 bases and J lost 4, with 15 bases in between. DNA of the CDR3: TGTGCCAGCAGTAAGGGGGTGTATATTTACGAGCAGTACTTC. Translation: CASSKGVYIYEQYF.

A single count supports this clone. This chain joins TRBV10-2 and TRBJ1-5, with TRBD1 as a possible D gene (5 bases). CDR3 length equals 13 residues. The V end was cut by 9 bases, the J end by 0 bases, with 9 bases between. The germline gives CDR1 WSHSY, CDR2 SAAADI. DNA for the CDR3: TGCGCCAGTGGACAAAATAGCAATCAGCCCCAGCATTTT. As protein: CASGQNSNQPQHF.

This clone was detected once. The rearrangement links TRBV5-1 to TRBJ1-1; D gene ambiguous. Trimming stripped 2 bases from V and 1 base from J, with 12 bases between. Germline V lookup: CDR1 SGHRS, CDR2 YFSETQ. The length of the CDR3 is 15 residues. CDR3 residues: CASSFIEGSNTEAFF. The CDR3 DNA reads as TGCGCCAGCAGCTTTATTGAGGGTTCGAACACTGAAGCTTTCTTT.

The chain links TRBV6-5 to TRBJ2-1; 8 bases fit TRBD2. This CDR3 spans 15 amino acids. The junction had 5 bases not matched to a gene; V was cut back by 2 bases and J by 5 bases. CDR1 and CDR2 (germline): MNHEY, SVGAGI. The CDR3 bases are TGTGCCAGCAGTTACCGGGGGGGGGTTCACAATGAGCAGTTCTTC. It encodes CASSYRGGVHNEQFF.

The V gene is TRBV4-3, the J gene TRBJ1-1; tentatively, D is TRBD1 (5 bases). V lost 0 bases and J 8 bases, leaving 13 bases between the germline ends. CDR1 is LGHNA and CDR2 is YSLEER in the germline V gene. The CDR3 is made up of 14 amino acids. The CDR3 here is CASSQERAGGEAFF. DNA of the CDR3: TGCGCCAGCAGCCAAGAACGTGCGGGGGGGGAAGCTTTCTTT.